This entry lists 31 T cell receptor beta chains sequenced from one sample in a study of T cells after yellow fever vaccination. TCRdb processed the 5' RACE reads anew with MiXCR; each CDR3 protein has one entry. Here the sample spans roughly 400,000 distinct CDR3 sequences, roughly 20% being singletons. The material sequenced was PBMCs, taken before the yellow fever booster vaccination. These receptors were collected from a man younger than 35 who received the YFV17D yellow fever vaccine.

The rearrangement uses TRBV5-1 and TRBJ1-1; D is ambiguous. Germline lookup yields CDR1 SGHRS and CDR2 YFSETQ. This CDR3 is built from 15 residues. Trimming took 3 bases from V and 0 from J, leaving 12 bases between them. The CDR3 region is CASSSGSLMNTEAFF. The DNA for the CDR3 is TGCGCCAGCAGCTCCGGCAGCCTCATGAACACTGAAGCTTTCTTT.

The gene calls are TRBV12-3 or TRBV12-4 and TRBJ1-5; 8 bases line up with TRBD1. CDR3 length: 17 residues. The junction had 13 bases not matched to a gene; V was cut back by 7 bases and J by 2 bases. The CDR3 region is CASNLYPRGPGNQPQHF. DNA for the CDR3: TGTGCCAGCAACCTCTACCCCAGGGGGCCGGGCAATCAGCCCCAGCATTTT.

This clonotype has a handful of counts. This chain links TRBV7-9 with TRBJ2-5; TRBD2 aligns across 11 bases. The germline V gene encodes CDR1 SEHNR and CDR2 FQNEAQ (reference sequence). This CDR3 contains 15 residues. The junction had 6 bases not matched to a gene; V was cut back by 5 bases and J by 4 bases. This chain's CDR3 is CASSRLAGPLETQYF. CDR3 sequence (DNA): TGTGCCAGCAGCAGACTAGCGGGGCCTTTAGAGACCCAGTACTTC. Variable domain in full (rest from reference TRBV7-9 and TRBJ2-5): DTGVSQNPRHKITKRGQNVTFRCDPISEHNRLYWYRQTLGQGPEFLTYFQNEAQLEKSRLLSDRFSAERPKGSFSTLEIQRTEQGDSAMYLCASSRLAGPLETQYFGPGTRLLVL.

The sample holds a few counts of this clonotype. The chain carries TRBV4-1 and TRBJ1-6; a weak D match, TRBD1 (6 bases). There are 16 residues in the CDR3. The germline CDR1 and CDR2 sequences are MGHRA and YSYEKL. The V and J ends lost 1 base and 5 bases respectively, with 12 bases between them. The CDR3 protein is CASSQAWTDNNSPLHF. DNA for the CDR3: TGCGCCAGCAGCCAAGCCTGGACAGACAATAATTCACCCCTCCACTTT.

At least ten counts were recorded for this clonotype. The chain is built from TRBV28 and TRBJ1-5, with unresolved D. From germline, CDR1 is MDHEN and CDR2 SYDVKM. The CDR3 is 12 amino acids. V was cut by 6 bases and J by 6 bases, with 9 bases left in between. The CDR3 region has the DNA TGTGCCAGCAGCTTAGGGAGTCAGCCCCAGCATTTT. It specifies CASSLGSQPQHF.

This sequence joins TRBV9 and TRBJ2-3; 13 positions agree with TRBD2. This CDR3 comprises 16 residues. Losses at the gene ends were 0 bases for V and 5 bases for J; bases not matched to a gene: 3. CDR1 is SGDLS, CDR2 YYNGEE, per germline. The CDR3 loop is CASSVDRLAGGDTQYF. CDR3 bases: TGTGCCAGCAGCGTAGATAGACTAGCGGGGGGAGATACGCAGTATTTT.

This rearrangement joins TRBV4-1 to TRBJ1-5; D call uncertain. Trimming took 1 base from V and 7 from J, leaving 11 bases between them. The length of the CDR3 is 14 residues. CDR1 MGHRA and CDR2 YSYEKL come from the germline V gene. Here the CDR3 reads CASSQAWGRQPQHF. As DNA, the CDR3 is TGCGCCAGCAGCCAAGCGTGGGGAAGGCAGCCCCAGCATTTT.

This clonotype has just a few counts. The chain is built from TRBV12-3 or TRBV12-4 and TRBJ1-2; a possible D gene is TRBD1 (5 bases). This CDR3 has 15 residues. Trimming pared 5 bases from V and 4 bases from J, leaving 17 bases between. CDR3 protein: CASSLRQTVIYGYTF. CDR3 DNA sequence: TGTGCCAGCAGTCTACGACAGACGGTAATCTATGGCTACACCTTC.

The chain uses TRBV28 and TRBJ1-1; tentative D call: TRBD1 (6 bases). Per the germline V gene, CDR1 is MDHEN and CDR2 is SYDVKM. Trimming cost V 6 bases and J 1 base, with 12 bases left between them. The CDR3 runs 14 residues. The CDR3 DNA reads TGTGCCAGCAGGACGGGGGGCACGAACACTGAAGCTTTCTTT. Amino acid sequence: CASRTGGTNTEAFF.

The rearrangement links TRBV7-2 to TRBJ1-6; the D is unclear. This CDR3 has 12 amino acids. Germline CDR1 reads SGHTA; CDR2 reads FQGNSA. The V end lost 1 base, the J end lost 14 bases, and 9 bases lay between the germline ends. CDR3 nucleotide sequence: TGTGCCAGCAGCTTAGACATGTTGGCCCTCCACTTT. Encoded protein: CASSLDMLALHF.

This clonotype was seen repeatedly, ten times or more. The genes are TRBV6-4 and TRBJ2-2, with TRBD1 matching 12 bases. From germline, CDR1 is MRHNA and CDR2 SNTAGT. V lost 2 bases to trimming and J lost 2 bases; unmatched junction nucleotides: 0. The CDR3 extends over 16 amino acids. The CDR3: CASSDGTGGNTGELFF. CDR3 DNA: TGTGCCAGCAGTGACGGGACAGGGGGCAACACCGGGGAGCTGTTTTTT.

V usage is TRBV5-1 and J usage is TRBJ1-1; D might be TRBD1 (6 bases). V was clipped by 7 bases and J by 1 base, with 14 bases between them. The CDR3 is 14 amino acids. CDR1 and CDR2 from the germline V gene are SGHRS and YFSETQ. Here the CDR3 DNA reads TGCGCCAGCGGAGGGGGACATAAGAACACTGAAGCTTTCTTT. Its protein is CASGGGHKNTEAFF.

The rearrangement joins TRBV18 to TRBJ2-7; 9 bases are a match to TRBD2. Germline V lookup: CDR1 KGHSH, CDR2 LQKENI. The CDR3 spans 14 residues. Trimming cost V 6 bases and J 2 bases; bases outside gene matches: 5. CDR3 in DNA: TGTGCCAGCTCGGCGGGGGGGGCTGCCTACGAGCAGTACTTC. Translation gives CASSAGGAAYEQYF.

This clonotype showed up just a few times. This chain joins TRBV12-3 or TRBV12-4 and TRBJ1-5; perhaps TRBD1 as D (6 bases). V was cut by 7 bases and J by 7 bases, with 17 bases left in between. The CDR3 sequence is 14 residues long. CDR3 loop: CASKGGGRGQPQHF. CDR3 nucleotide sequence: TGTGCCAGCAAGGGTGGGGGAAGGGGGCAGCCCCAGCATTTT.

This rearrangement joins TRBV7-2 to TRBJ2-5; D ambiguous. This CDR3 comprises 15 residues. Trimming removed 1 base from V and 2 bases from J, with 11 bases in between. Germline CDR1 SGHTA, CDR2 FQGNSA. CDR3 sequence (DNA): TGTGCCAGCAGCTTAGGGCTAGTACAACAAGAGACCCAGTACTTC. Translated: CASSLGLVQQETQYF.

The chain combines TRBV5-1 with TRBJ1-5; D gene uncertain. Germline CDR1 reads SGHRS; CDR2 reads YFSETQ. CDR3 length: 13 residues. Trimming removed 4 bases at V and 6 bases at J, with 11 bases between. The CDR3 nucleotides are TGCGCCAGCAGCCCCTTCGGTCCTCAGCCCCAGCATTTT. As protein: CASSPFGPQPQHF.

The rearrangement joins TRBV6-5 to TRBJ1-2, with TRBD1 identical over 9 bases. The CDR3 consists of 16 residues. Germline CDR1 is MNHEY and CDR2 is SVGAGI. V lost 6 bases to trimming and J lost 5 bases; unmatched junction nucleotides: 13. This CDR3 reads CASRGYPGTGIYGYTF. CDR3 sequence (DNA): TGTGCCAGCAGAGGATACCCCGGGACAGGGATATATGGCTACACCTTC.

This clonotype has only a few counts. The CDR3 nucleotides read TGCGCCAGCAGCCAAGCGTTACACCTGTACGAGCAGTACGTC. It specifies CASSQALHLYEQYV. The chain has TRBV4-1 and TRBJ2-7, with D unclear. CDR1 MGHRA and CDR2 YSYEKL come from the germline V gene. Between the trimmed V and J ends, which lost 1 base and 4 bases, there was a span of 11 bases. The CDR3 loop spans 14 amino acids.

Only a few counts were recorded for this clonotype. The chain carries TRBV9 and TRBJ1-2; maybe TRBD1 (6 bases). The ends were cut back, 4 bases at V and 2 bases at J, with 15 bases in the middle. The CDR3 is 15 amino acids. From germline, CDR1 is SGDLS and CDR2 YYNGEE. The CDR3 loop is CASSPSGGSNYGYTF. The CDR3 region has the DNA TGTGCCAGCAGCCCAAGTGGGGGCTCGAACTATGGCTACACCTTC.

This rearrangement joins TRBV10-3 to TRBJ1-1, with D perhaps matching TRBD1 (6 bases). CDR3 length: 17 residues. Deletions cut 3 bases from V and 1 base from J, with 18 bases between. The germline V gene encodes CDR1 ENHRY and CDR2 SYGVKD. CDR3 nucleotides: TGTGCCATCAGTGATCAGGGGCAGAGTAGGACGAACACTGAAGCTTTCTTT. Translation: CAISDQGQSRTNTEAFF.

The gene calls are TRBV27 and TRBJ1-2; D might be TRBD1 (6 bases). Trimming cost V 8 bases and J 6 bases, with 16 bases left between them. This CDR3 contains 13 residues. Germline V gives CDR1 MNHEY, CDR2 SMNVEV (reference sequence). Here the CDR3 reads CASGLSGGHGYTF. CDR3 bases: TGTGCCAGCGGCCTTTCCGGGGGGCATGGCTACACCTTC.

This clonotype has a count of ten or more. The chain recombines TRBV20-1 with TRBJ2-7; 7 nucleotides agree with TRBD1. In germline, CDR1 is DFQATT, CDR2 SNEGSKA (reference sequence). The V segment lost 8 bases and the J segment 4 bases; nucleotides outside the gene matches: 14. This CDR3 is built from 14 residues. In DNA, the CDR3 is TGCAGTCCTTACAGAGGGGGCGGAAGATACGAGCAGTACTTC. It codes for CSPYRGGGRYEQYF.

This clonotype has more than one count but fewer than ten. V usage is TRBV6-5 and J usage is TRBJ1-2; perhaps TRBD1 as D (5 bases). CDR1 and CDR2 from the germline V gene are MNHEY and SVGAGI. This CDR3 is 15 amino acids long. Trimming took off 4 bases at V and 6 bases at J, with 18 bases between the two ends. The CDR3 sequence is CASSLSINTGHGYTF. CDR3 DNA: TGTGCCAGCAGTTTATCAATAAATACAGGTCATGGCTACACCTTC.

This clonotype has a handful of counts. V is TRBV4-1 and J is TRBJ2-2; D not resolved. V dropped 2 bases and J dropped 5 bases, with 9 bases sitting between them. CDR3 length equals 14 residues. Per germline, CDR1 MGHRA and CDR2 YSYEKL. CDR3 bases: TGCGCCAGCAGCCAAAGGGTCCCGACCGGGGAGCTGTTTTTT. Translated: CASSQRVPTGELFF.

The chain employs TRBV11-1 and TRBJ2-7; D is unclear. The germline V gene has CDR1 SGHAT and CDR2 FQDESV (reference sequence). Trimming cost V 2 bases and J 3 bases, with 8 bases left between them. The CDR3 sequence is 13 residues long. The CDR3 DNA follows: TGTGCCAGCAGCTTAACGGCCGTCTACGAGCAGTACGTC. Its protein product is CASSLTAVYEQYV.

This clonotype was seen at least ten times. The V call is TRBV5-1, the J call TRBJ2-5; perhaps TRBD2 as D (5 bases). Germline V gene sequence: CDR1 SGHRS, CDR2 YFSETQ. This CDR3 is 15 amino acids long. The V gene lost 1 base and the J gene lost 1 base, with 11 bases spanning the gap. CDR3 DNA: TGCGCCAGCAGCTTGTCGTTCCGGGGCCAAGAGACCCAGTACTTC. It codes for CASSLSFRGQETQYF.

The chain is built from TRBV7-2 and TRBJ1-6; D gene ambiguous. This CDR3 spans 15 amino acids. V lost 1 base, J lost 7 bases, and 11 bases lay in between. The V gene's germline CDR1 is SGHTA and CDR2 FQGNSA. CDR3 region: CASSLDRDRNSPLHF. The CDR3 DNA sequence: TGTGCCAGCAGCTTAGATAGGGATAGGAATTCACCCCTCCACTTT.

The chain is built from TRBV5-1 and TRBJ1-1, with a possible D match to TRBD1 (5 bases). V dropped 1 base and J dropped 6 bases, with 13 bases sitting between them. The CDR3 sequence is 14 residues long. Germline assignment: CDR1 SGHRS and CDR2 YFSETQ. This CDR3 reads CASSLNWGSPEAFF. The CDR3 bases are TGCGCCAGCAGCTTGAATTGGGGGTCCCCTGAAGCTTTCTTT.

The chain links TRBV7-3 to TRBJ2-3; 11 bases fit TRBD2. V trimming: 5 bases; J trimming: 5 bases; junction bases outside the gene matches: 6. Germline lookup yields CDR1 SGHTA and CDR2 FQGTGA. CDR3 length: 15 residues. The CDR3 loop is CASSISGGAGDTQYF. The CDR3, as DNA: TGTGCCAGCAGCATTAGCGGGGGGGCTGGAGATACGCAGTATTTT.

The V call is TRBV13, the J call TRBJ2-7; D is unresolved. Trimming left V 2 bases short and J 3 bases short, with 14 bases between. This CDR3 spans 15 amino acids. Germline values: CDR1 PRHDT, CDR2 FYEKMQ (reference sequence). CDR3 nucleotide sequence: TGTGCCAGCAGCTTAAGGTCCCGACTTGGCTACGAGCAGTACGTC. This encodes CASSLRSRLGYEQYV.

This clonotype was counted between two and nine times. The chain couples TRBV24-1 to TRBJ2-1; 12 positions match TRBD2. The germline CDR1 and CDR2 sequences are KGHDR and SFDVKD. J was trimmed by 5 bases and V by 4 bases; bases with no gene match: 8. The CDR3 sequence is 17 residues long. The CDR3 sequence is CATSDSQLAGGHNEQFF. In nucleotides, the CDR3 is TGTGCCACCAGTGACAGCCAACTAGCGGGGGGCCACAATGAGCAGTTCTTC.